The clone carrying this T cell receptor (beta chain) was seen just once. This sample is part of a study of T cell changes during pregnancy in multiple sclerosis. The CDR3 loop spans 14 amino acids. Germline V gene data show CDR1 as MNHNY and CDR2 as SVGAGI (reference sequence). The V end was cut by 5 bases, the J end by 2 bases, with 9 bases between. Generated by immunoSEQ multiplex PCR, the TCRdb table keeps only in-frame clones and is missing some. The table has some 26,000 clones, 75% to 90% seen once. The rearrangement uses TRBV6-6 and TRBJ2-2; D perhaps matches TRBD1 (5 bases). This TCR came from a female donor in good health, enrolled as a control in a pregnancy study. Sequences were derived from CD4+ T cells from peripheral blood mononuclear cells, sampled in the first trimester of pregnancy. DNA for the CDR3: TGTGCCAGCAGTAGGGGTGAAAACACCGGGGAGCTGTTTTTT. Its protein is CASSRGENTGELFF.